The present TCR beta chain was sequenced within a study of regulatory T cells in long-lasting Graves disease. Investigators prepared the TCR beta libraries by applying iRepertoire HTBI primers and Arm-PCR of CDR3 regions. TCRdb fed the multiplex PCR reads into MiXCR, producing one record per CDR3 protein. The sample includes 600,000 to 800,000 distinct CDR3 sequences, 25% to 35% of them seen just once. At least ten counts were recorded for this clonotype. Stated time point: persistent/refractory GD, antithyroid drugs over 5 years with positive TRAb. Scientists built the TCR library using RNA that was extracted from PBMCs. Material: peripheral blood mononuclear cells (PBMCs), obtained when the disease was refractory, from a patient treated with antithyroid drugs. The TCR comes from a female donor with Graves disease.

In DNA form, the CDR3 reads TGTGCCAGCAAGGACCCACCCGGCTATGGCTACACCTTC. Its translation is CASKDPPGYGYTF. This chain uses TRBV28 with TRBJ1-2; D remains unclear. Trimming removed 7 bases at V and 4 bases at J, with 13 bases between. Germline-derived CDR1 and CDR2 are MDHEN and SYDVKM. The CDR3 loop spans 13 amino acids.